These 20 T cell receptor beta chains share one sample of origin, sequenced in a study of blood T cell repertoires in COVID-19. Method: immunoSEQ multiplex PCR; TCRdb's copy keeps in-frame clones and lacks some. The repertoire has fewer than 250,000 clones, roughly four fifths of them found once; the top ten carry around 12%. Sequenced input: peripheral blood. The receptor source for this set is a woman aged 45-59 years with acute or convalescent COVID-19.

In this sample, this clone turned up once. This chain connects TRBV6-5 to TRBJ2-3; 14 bases map to TRBD2. The CDR3 covers 16 residues. In germline, CDR1 is MNHEY, CDR2 SVGAGI. With 4 bases clipped from V and 4 bases from J, the junction kept 4 bases outside the gene matches. In DNA, the CDR3 is TGTGCCAGCAGTTTCGGACTAGCGGGGGGCTCAGATACGCAGTATTTT. Protein sequence: CASSFGLAGGSDTQYF.

The rearrangement links TRBV18 to TRBJ1-2; a possible D gene is TRBD1 (6 bases). The CDR3 spans 14 residues. Germline V CDR1 and CDR2: KGHSH, LQKENI. V lost 3 bases to trimming and J lost 0 bases, with 8 bases between them. The CDR3 loop is CASSPGHPNYGYTF. The CDR3 bases are TGTGCCAGCTCACCGGGACATCCTAACTATGGCTACACCTTC.

As concerns this clone: This may arise from a read error, as a much more abundant clone is one base away. The chain uses TRBV6-5 and TRBJ1-5; 7 bases line up with TRBD1. Germline V lookup: CDR1 MNHEY, CDR2 SVGAGI. This CDR3 comprises 14 residues. V shed 5 bases and J 3 bases; nucleotides not matched to a gene: 4. The CDR3 DNA reads TGTGCCAGCAGTCCAGGACAGGTCAATCAGCCCCAGCATTTT. Translated, it gives CASSPGQVNQPQHF.

The chain joins TRBV19 to TRBJ1-2; no definite D call. This CDR3 has 14 residues. The V end lost 0 bases, the J end lost 4 bases, and 9 bases lay between the germline ends. The germline gives CDR1 LNHDA, CDR2 SQIVND (reference sequence). The CDR3 spells CASSIERHSYGYTF. In DNA form, the CDR3 reads TGTGCCAGTAGTATAGAGCGACACAGCTATGGCTACACCTTC.

The J gene is TRBJ2-3, the V gene TRBV9; 10 nucleotides line up with TRBD2. CDR3 size: 16 residues. Germline assignment: CDR1 SGDLS and CDR2 YYNGEE. With 5 bases clipped from V and 1 base from J, the junction kept 7 bases outside the gene matches. For the CDR3, the DNA is TGTGCCAGCAGAGGGTTAGCGGGGGGACGCACAGATACGCAGTATTTT. Residues: CASRGLAGGRTDTQYF.

The CDR3 region is CASSPPNVRGKDSPLHF. CDR3 nucleotide sequence: TGTGCCAGCTCACCACCAAACGTAAGGGGGAAGGATTCACCCCTCCACTTT. V usage is TRBV18 and J usage is TRBJ1-6; D possibly corresponds to TRBD1 (6 bases). The CDR3 runs 17 residues. Germline loops: CDR1 KGHSH, CDR2 LQKENI. Trimming took 0 bases from V and 8 from J, leaving 17 bases between them.

This clone was seen a few times. The chain couples TRBV9 to TRBJ1-6; no clear D gene. The CDR3 totals 14 residues. Germline values: CDR1 SGDLS, CDR2 YYNGEE. Between the trimmed V and J ends, which lost 0 bases and 6 bases, there was a span of 7 bases. CDR3 coding DNA: TGTGCCAGCAGCGTAGCTGGCAGTAATTCACCCCTCCACTTT. Its translation: CASSVAGSNSPLHF.

This sequence joins TRBV11-2 and TRBJ2-7, with a possible D match to TRBD1 (5 bases). V was clipped by 5 bases and J by 3 bases, with 14 bases between them. Germline CDR1 and CDR2: SGHAT and FQNNGV. This CDR3 spans 14 amino acids. The CDR3 here is CASSPEAGRYEQYF. As DNA, the CDR3 is TGTGCCAGCAGCCCCGAGGCAGGGCGCTACGAGCAGTACTTC.

V gene TRBV2 combines with J gene TRBJ2-5, with 7 positions matching TRBD2. CDR1 is SNHLY, CDR2 FYNNEI, per germline. V lost 6 bases and J lost 5; bases outside the gene matches: 6. This CDR3 spans 13 amino acids. The CDR3 sequence: CASRRERMETQYF. In nucleotides, the CDR3 is TGTGCCAGCAGGCGGGAGAGGATGGAGACCCAGTACTTC.

The rearrangement links TRBV21-1 to TRBJ1-1; the table assigns TRBD1, which was not confirmed against the DNA. TRBV21-1 is flagged as a pseudogene. The CDR3 contains 14 residues. CDR3 in DNA: TGTGCCTCCAACCCCAGGCGTCGACCACCTGAAGCTTTCTTT. Translated: CASNPRRRPPEAFF.

DNA for the CDR3: TGTGCCAGCAGCCTAACAGGGAGATTCGAAAACACCATATATTTT. Protein product: CASSLTGRFENTIYF. The V and J genes are TRBV3-1 (or the pseudogene TRBV3-2) and TRBJ1-3, with TRBD1 as a possible D gene (6 bases). Germline-derived CDR1 and CDR2 are LGHDT and YNNKEL (reference sequence). Trimming shortened V by 4 bases and J by 6 bases, and 16 bases separated the two germline ends. CDR3 length equals 15 residues.

V usage is TRBV13 and J usage is TRBJ2-7, with 8 nucleotides matching TRBD2. Germline CDR1 is PRHDT and CDR2 is FYEKMQ (reference sequence). This CDR3 comprises 12 residues. V lost 2 bases, J lost 7 bases, and 1 base stayed unmatched. The CDR3 region is CASSLRGGEQYF. The CDR3 DNA reads TGTGCCAGCAGCTTACGGGGGGGAGAGCAGTACTTC.

Written as DNA, the CDR3 is TGTGCCAGAAGCGAGGGAAAAATCCAGCCCCAGCATTTT. Protein: CARSEGKIQPQHF. The chain has TRBV5-3 and TRBJ1-5; D is ambiguous. TRBV5-3 is designated an ORF whose function remains uncertain. The CDR3 spans 13 residues. V was trimmed by 4 bases and J by 7 bases, leaving 12 bases between them.

The chain couples TRBV28 to TRBJ1-6; D is uncertain. The germline gives CDR1 MDHEN, CDR2 SYDVKM. This CDR3 is built from 16 residues. Trimming stripped 2 bases from V and 0 bases from J, with 8 bases between. The CDR3 loop is CASSLLPSSYNSPLHF. Written as DNA, the CDR3 is TGTGCCAGCAGTTTACTTCCTTCCTCCTATAATTCACCCCTCCACTTT.

The chain combines TRBV29-1 with TRBJ2-1, with D perhaps TRBD1 (6 bases). Germline values: CDR1 SQVTM, CDR2 ANQGSEA. Trimming left V 3 bases short and J 6 bases short, with 15 bases between. The length of the CDR3 is 14 residues. The chain's CDR3 is CSVDRGGVSNEQFF. CDR3 DNA: TGCAGCGTTGACCGAGGGGGAGTCAGCAATGAGCAGTTCTTC.

This rearrangement joins TRBV7-8 to TRBJ2-2, with 14 bases aligning to TRBD2. This CDR3 has 17 amino acids. V was clipped by 4 bases and J by 6 bases; unmatched bases: 7. Looked up from germline, CDR1 is SGHVS and CDR2 is FQNEAQ. Here the CDR3 reads CASSSLGLAGVAGELFF. CDR3 DNA: TGTGCCAGCAGCTCGTTGGGACTAGCGGGAGTAGCCGGGGAGCTGTTTTTT.

This rearrangement joins TRBV21-1 to TRBJ2-2; the DNA was not used to check the table's D call, TRBD2. TRBV21-1 is described as a pseudogene. There are 18 residues in the CDR3. CDR3 sequence (DNA): TGTGCCAGCAGCAAAACGGGCCTAGCGGGGCTTAACACCGGGGAGCTGTTTTTT. As protein: CASSKTGLAGLNTGELFF.

V is TRBV5-5 and J is TRBJ2-2, with TRBD2 matching 11 bases. Germline V CDR1 and CDR2: SGHKS, YYEKEE (reference sequence). CDR3 length: 17 residues. V dropped 5 bases and J dropped 6; count of bases not matched to a gene: 12. CDR3 bases: TGTGCCAGCAGACTGGGACTAGCGGAGATTGGGGCCGGGGAGCTGTTTTTT. It translates to CASRLGLAEIGAGELFF.

The V and J genes are TRBV5-1 and TRBJ2-7, with D maybe TRBD1 (5 bases). This CDR3 contains 17 residues. Trimming took 1 base from V and 0 from J, leaving 17 bases between them. The germline gives CDR1 SGHRS, CDR2 YFSETQ. CDR3 protein: CASSLRAGRENSYEQYF. The CDR3 coding sequence is TGCGCCAGCAGCTTGCGGGCAGGGCGAGAAAACTCCTACGAGCAGTACTTC.

The chain uses TRBV4-3 and TRBJ2-5, with D possibly TRBD2 on 5 matching bases. V lost 4 bases, J lost 0 bases, and 15 bases lay in between. Germline values: CDR1 LGHNA, CDR2 YSLEER. The length of the CDR3 is 16 residues. In nucleotides, the CDR3 is TGCGCCAGCAGCCCCCAAGGTGGGGAGTACCAAGAGACCCAGTACTTC. Its translation is CASSPQGGEYQETQYF.